Each of the 28 T cell receptor beta chains below was sequenced from the same sample in a study of blood T cell repertoires in COVID-19. Clones were sequenced by immunoSEQ multiplex PCR, and TCRdb holds only the in-frame ones, with some missing. Among some 260,000 clones listed, over 80% were seen once. The sample was PBMCs or T cells enriched from blood (not recorded which). These receptors were collected from a woman aged 18-29 years who had recovered from COVID-19.

The gene calls are TRBV4-2 and TRBJ1-2, with 8 bases that match TRBD1. Germline V gene data show CDR1 as LGHNA and CDR2 as YNFKEQ. This CDR3 contains 15 residues. V shed 5 bases, J shed 4 bases, and the junction held 9 bases outside the gene matches. CDR3 residues: CASSSRDRSLYGYTF. CDR3 in DNA: TGTGCCAGCAGCTCCCGGGACAGGAGCCTCTATGGCTACACCTTC.

This chain uses TRBV18 with TRBJ1-2, with a possible D match to TRBD1 (5 bases). The V gene lost 3 bases and the J gene lost 5 bases, with 13 bases spanning the gap. The CDR3 length is 14 residues. Looked up from germline, CDR1 is KGHSH and CDR2 is LQKENI. CDR3 amino acids: CASSPTTEGYGYTF. The CDR3 nucleotides read TGTGCCAGCTCACCTACGACAGAAGGATATGGCTACACCTTC.

The chain has TRBV5-1 and TRBJ1-4, with D unclear. Trimming took off 5 bases at V and 0 bases at J, with 11 bases between the two ends. Germline V gives CDR1 SGHRS, CDR2 YFSETQ. CDR3 length: 15 amino acids. CDR3 DNA sequence: TGCGCCAGCAGTCTGACACCTACAACTAATGAAAAACTGTTTTTT. Translating gives CASSLTPTTNEKLFF.

This clone was observed a single time. CDR3 amino acids: CASSRRTQFRLFF. The CDR3 DNA sequence: TGTGCCAGCTCCCGCCGGACACAGTTTAGACTGTTTTTT. This chain links TRBV28 with TRBJ1-4; weak D call: TRBD1 (5 bases). CDR3 length equals 13 residues. Germline V gives CDR1 MDHEN, CDR2 SYDVKM. V was clipped by 8 bases and J by 13 bases, with 20 bases between them.

This clone appeared a single time. This specimen includes other DNA sequences encoding the same CDR3. The chain carries TRBV7-9 and TRBJ1-1; maybe TRBD1 (5 bases). V was cut by 1 base and J by 0 bases, with 6 bases left in between. In germline, CDR1 is SEHNR, CDR2 FQNEAQ (reference sequence). The CDR3 sequence is 14 residues long. CDR3 bases: TGTGCCAGCAGCTTAGGACAGCTGAACACTGAAGCTTTCTTT. It specifies CASSLGQLNTEAFF.

This sequence joins TRBV19 and TRBJ1-5; 8 nucleotides align to TRBD1. V dropped 5 bases and J dropped 7; count of bases not matched to a gene: 4. Germline loops: CDR1 LNHDA, CDR2 SQIVND (reference sequence). There are 13 residues in the CDR3. CDR3 residues: CASSDRGGQPQHF. DNA of the CDR3: TGTGCCAGTAGTGACAGGGGTGGGCAGCCCCAGCATTTT. The entire variable domain, with the rest obtained from reference TRBV19 and TRBJ1-5, is as follows: DGGITQSPKYLFRKEGQNVTLSCEQNLNHDAMYWYRQDPGQGLRLIYYSQIVNDFQKGDIAEGYSVSREKKESFPLTVTSAQKNPTAFYLCASSDRGGQPQHFGDGTRLSIL.

The sample holds one count of this clone. The chain carries TRBV6-5 and TRBJ2-7; 10 positions match TRBD2. Looked up from germline, CDR1 is MNHEY and CDR2 is SVGAGI. Trimming removed 4 bases from V and 4 bases from J; junction bases left unmatched: 4. The CDR3 contains 14 residues. DNA for the CDR3: TGTGCCAGCAGTTCAGCGGGGGGGCGATACGAGCAGTACTTC. Translation: CASSSAGGRYEQYF.

The chain joins TRBV2 to TRBJ2-7, with D tentatively TRBD1 (6 bases). Deletions cut 1 base from V and 5 bases from J, with 9 bases between. This CDR3 is built from 13 residues. The germline CDR1 and CDR2 sequences are SNHLY and FYNNEI. The CDR3 DNA is TGTGCCAGCAGTGAAGACAGGGCTCACGAGCAGTACTTC. Its protein is CASSEDRAHEQYF.

This chain joins TRBV5-1 and TRBJ2-1; unclear D gene. Trimming left V 0 bases short and J 10 bases short, with 5 bases between. CDR3 size: 11 residues. Looked up from germline, CDR1 is SGHRS and CDR2 is YFSETQ. The CDR3 nucleotides are TGCGCCAGCAGCTTGGCCGAGGAGCAGTTCTTC. Translation gives CASSLAEEQFF.

J is TRBJ1-1 and V is TRBV4-1; 7 bases fit TRBD1. The CDR3 extends over 14 amino acids. Germline V gene lookup returns CDR1 MGHRA and CDR2 YSYEKL. V gave up 0 bases and J gave up 4 bases; unmatched junction bases: 2. In DNA form, the CDR3 reads TGCGCCAGCAGCCAAGAGGACAGGTTCACTGAAGCTTTCTTT. Its protein product is CASSQEDRFTEAFF.

This clone was detected only once. This sequence joins TRBV13 and TRBJ2-5; TRBD2 matches 13 bases. Germline V gene sequence: CDR1 PRHDT, CDR2 FYEKMQ (reference sequence). The CDR3 spans 18 residues. V shed 1 base, J shed 4 bases, and the junction held 9 bases outside the gene matches. For the CDR3, the DNA is TGTGCCAGCAGCTTAGCCCCCCGACTAGCGGGAGGAGGAGAGACCCAGTACTTC. This translates into CASSLAPRLAGGGETQYF.

In its sample, this clone was seen once. The rearrangement uses TRBV7-9 and TRBJ1-2, with TRBD1 as a possible D gene (5 bases). CDR1 SEHNR and CDR2 FQNEAQ come from the germline V gene (reference sequence). The CDR3 is made up of 13 amino acids. Between the trimmed V and J ends, which lost 5 bases and 1 base, there was a span of 8 bases. CDR3 nucleotides: TGTGCCAGCAGCCAGACAGTTAACTATGGCTACACCTTC. Translating gives CASSQTVNYGYTF.

V is TRBV6-2 or TRBV6-3 and J is TRBJ2-1; 14 bases are a match to TRBD2. V lost 5 bases, J lost 4 bases, and 7 bases stayed unmatched. The CDR3 covers 17 residues. Germline assignment: CDR1 MNHEY and CDR2 SVGEGT. The CDR3 loop is CASSPGLAGVWYNEQFF. CDR3 coding DNA: TGTGCCAGCAGTCCGGGACTAGCGGGAGTGTGGTACAATGAGCAGTTCTTC.

This clone has just a few counts. The CDR3 DNA is TGCGCCAGCAGCCCCAGGGACTACTATGGCTACACCTTC. Translating it yields CASSPRDYYGYTF. This chain joins TRBV4-1 and TRBJ1-2, with a weak D call TRBD1 (5 bases). Germline V gene lookup returns CDR1 MGHRA and CDR2 YSYEKL. The CDR3 length is 13 residues. V was cut by 4 bases and J by 3 bases, with 9 bases left in between.

V is TRBV11-2 and J is TRBJ1-1; 9 positions match TRBD1. The V gene end was trimmed by 5 bases and the J gene end by 10 bases; junction bases not matched to a gene: 11. The CDR3 length is 14 residues. Germline-derived CDR1 and CDR2 are SGHAT and FQNNGV. In DNA, the CDR3 is TGTGCCAGCAGCCTTACCGGGACAGGGTGGGGAGCTTTCTTT. This codes for CASSLTGTGWGAFF.

The table lists this clone with a count of one. The chain has TRBV19 and TRBJ2-6; 7 bases are shared with TRBD2. The CDR3 consists of 14 residues. V dropped 8 bases and J dropped 0; count of bases not matched to a gene: 1. CDR1 is LNHDA, CDR2 SQIVND, per germline (reference sequence). The DNA of the CDR3 is TGTGCCAGTCGGGGGGACTCTGGGGCCAACGTCCTGACTTTC. Its protein product is CASRGDSGANVLTF.

The genes are TRBV5-1 and TRBJ2-1; D possibly corresponds to TRBD2 (7 bases). Between the trimmed V and J ends, which lost 2 bases and 0 bases, there was a span of 9 bases. This CDR3 is built from 15 residues. CDR1 is SGHRS, CDR2 YFSETQ, per germline. This CDR3 is CASSLGGVSYNEQFF. The CDR3, as DNA: TGCGCCAGCAGCTTAGGGGGGGTCTCCTACAATGAGCAGTTCTTC. Together with reference TRBV5-1 and TRBJ2-1, the CDR3 gives the full variable domain: KAGVTQTPRYLIKTRGQQVTLSCSPISGHRSVSWYQQTPGQGLQFLFEYFSETQRNKGNFPGRFSGRQFSNSRSEMNVSTLELGDSALYLCASSLGGVSYNEQFFGPGTRLTVL.

This clone has just one count. The chain is built from TRBV7-9 and TRBJ1-1; D may be TRBD1 (6 bases). V lost 4 bases, J lost 6 bases, and 18 bases lay in between. Germline loops: CDR1 SEHNR, CDR2 FQNEAQ (reference sequence). The CDR3 sequence is 15 residues long. This CDR3 reads CASSYSLGALPEAFF. DNA of the CDR3: TGTGCCAGCAGCTATTCTCTGGGGGCTCTTCCTGAAGCTTTCTTT.

This chain uses TRBV7-6 with TRBJ2-1, with D uncertain. The length of the CDR3 is 16 residues. Germline V lookup: CDR1 SGHVS, CDR2 FNYEAQ. The V and J ends lost 0 bases and 3 bases respectively, with 12 bases between them. CDR3 in amino acids: CASSLAPPYNYNEQFF. CDR3 bases: TGTGCCAGCAGCTTAGCGCCCCCTTACAACTACAATGAGCAGTTCTTC.

The DNA for the CDR3 is TGTGCCAGCAGTTTCCGACCGGGACAGGGACCCGATGGCTACACCTTC. Protein: CASSFRPGQGPDGYTF. This chain links TRBV27 with TRBJ1-2; 9 bases line up with TRBD1. CDR3 length equals 16 residues. Germline assignment: CDR1 MNHEY and CDR2 SMNVEV (reference sequence). Unmatched junction bases numbered 11, after V lost 3 bases and J lost 6 bases.

CDR3 loop: CASSAGGLATYEQYF. The CDR3 nucleotides read TGTGCCAGCAGTGCCGGGGGACTAGCGACCTACGAGCAGTACTTC. The rearrangement uses TRBV6-2 or TRBV6-3 and TRBJ2-7; TRBD2 aligns across 10 bases. Germline assignment: CDR1 MNHEY and CDR2 SVGEGT. After removal of 5 bases from V and 2 bases from J, the junction contained 6 bases not matched to a gene. The CDR3 sequence is 15 residues long.

The chain combines TRBV10-2 with TRBJ1-6; D gene unclear. This CDR3 is built from 13 residues. Trimming shortened V by 2 bases and J by 11 bases, and 10 bases separated the two germline ends. Per the germline V gene, CDR1 is WSHSY and CDR2 is SAAADI. CDR3 DNA sequence: TGCGCCAGCAGTGAGAAAGCTAGGACACCCCTCCACTTT. Translation: CASSEKARTPLHF.

The chain combines TRBV2 with TRBJ2-1; 7 bases agree with TRBD1. With V trimmed by 5 bases and J by 6 bases, 10 bases remained unmatched. Germline-derived CDR1 and CDR2 are SNHLY and FYNNEI. This CDR3 is built from 15 residues. The CDR3 reads CASSPGQLRGNEQFF. The CDR3 nucleotides read TGTGCCAGCAGTCCGGGACAGTTAAGAGGCAATGAGCAGTTCTTC.

The chain carries TRBV7-3 and TRBJ1-2, with D unresolved. This CDR3 has 13 residues. In germline, CDR1 is SGHTA, CDR2 FQGTGA. V dropped 1 base and J dropped 4 bases, with 7 bases sitting between them. The CDR3 loop reads CASSLNSGYGYTF. DNA of the CDR3: TGTGCCAGCAGCTTAAACAGCGGCTATGGCTACACCTTC.

This clone was seen a handful of times. The genes are TRBV27 and TRBJ2-7; TRBD2 aligns across 9 bases. Germline lookup yields CDR1 MNHEY and CDR2 SMNVEV (reference sequence). The trim removed 6 bases at V and 5 bases at J, leaving 11 bases unmatched. This CDR3 is built from 15 residues. Written as DNA, the CDR3 is TGTGCCAGCAGCCAAACTTCCGGGACTAGCCACGAGCAGTACTTC. This codes for CASSQTSGTSHEQYF.

This rearrangement joins TRBV11-2 to TRBJ2-7, with TRBD1 matching over 9 bases. CDR3 length: 17 residues. The V and J ends lost 0 bases and 5 bases, in that order; junction bases with no gene match: 11. Germline CDR1 reads SGHAT; CDR2 reads FQNNGV. Written as DNA, the CDR3 is TGTGCCAGCAGCTTAGACCCCCCTCGGGACAGGGAGAACGAGCAGTACTTC. Translation: CASSLDPPRDRENEQYF.

The chain recombines TRBV5-4 with TRBJ2-5, with a tentative D call TRBD2 (6 bases). V shed 2 bases and J shed 2 bases, with 10 bases lying between them. The length of the CDR3 is 14 residues. Germline V CDR1 and CDR2: SGHNT, YYREEE (reference sequence). CDR3 sequence (DNA): TGTGCCAGCAGCTTAAGCGCGGGACAAGAGACCCAGTACTTC. As protein: CASSLSAGQETQYF.

This clone appeared a single time. The chain carries TRBV28 and TRBJ1-6; 7 nucleotides agree with TRBD1. V lost 6 bases and J lost 6; bases outside the gene matches: 14. The germline CDR1 and CDR2 sequences are MDHEN and SYDVKM. There are 17 residues in the CDR3. The chain's CDR3 is CASRGKTGTFSNSPLHF. CDR3 in DNA: TGTGCCAGCAGGGGCAAGACAGGGACCTTCTCTAATTCACCCCTCCACTTT.